These 27 T cell receptor beta chains originate from one sample sequenced in a study of control samples from healthy donors and cancer patients (dated by TCRdb to the early 2020s). The library was prepared using the immunoSEQ multiplex PCR assay. The table comes from immuneACCESS by way of TCRdb, which keeps in-frame sequences with V and J called. Part of the clones is missing from these tables; in studies checked, under half for an unresolved V gene and the rest for unknown reasons. This sample comprises tens of thousands of clones, 70% to 90% of them detected only once. The top ten constitute approximately 2.1% of the sample. Sequenced material: PBMCs. These receptors were taken from a woman in her 50s with head and neck cancer.

The chain has TRBV5-1 and TRBJ1-1; maybe TRBD1 (5 bases). The CDR3 is made up of 13 amino acids. Germline values: CDR1 SGHRS, CDR2 YFSETQ. V was shortened by 2 bases and J by 4 bases, with 9 bases between the two germline ends. The CDR3 region is CASSFQGFTEAFF. In nucleotides, the CDR3 is TGCGCCAGCAGCTTCCAGGGTTTCACTGAAGCTTTCTTT.

The rearrangement uses TRBV10-2 and TRBJ2-7; TRBD1 matches at 10 bases. J lost 5 bases, V lost 4 bases, and 8 bases had no gene match. This CDR3 has 15 amino acids. The germline CDR1 and CDR2 sequences are WSHSY and SAAADI. Here the CDR3 DNA reads TGCGCCAGCAGTGCGTTGGGACAGGGGTTTAACGAGCAGTACTTC. Translation: CASSALGQGFNEQYF.

The chain employs TRBV2 and TRBJ1-5, with D possibly TRBD1 on 6 matching bases. Trimming removed 2 bases from V and 3 bases from J, with 14 bases in between. The CDR3 extends over 16 amino acids. Germline lookup yields CDR1 SNHLY and CDR2 FYNNEI. CDR3 in DNA: TGTGCCAGCAGTGAAAGACGGGGGCCCAACAATCAGCCCCAGCATTTT. Translation gives CASSERRGPNNQPQHF.

The chain carries TRBV19 and TRBJ2-1; TRBD2 aligns across 13 bases. The germline V gene has CDR1 LNHDA and CDR2 SQIVND (reference sequence). The V segment lost 7 bases and the J segment 10 bases; nucleotides outside the gene matches: 10. The CDR3 extends over 15 amino acids. CDR3 loop: CASTPPGLAGVEQFF. The CDR3 DNA follows: TGTGCCAGTACCCCCCCCGGACTAGCGGGGGTAGAGCAGTTCTTC.

This clone showed up just once. The chain uses TRBV6-2 or TRBV6-3 and TRBJ1-5, with unresolved D. Trimming pared 0 bases from V and 3 bases from J, leaving 15 bases between. The CDR3 extends over 17 amino acids. Germline V gene data show CDR1 as MNHEY and CDR2 as SVGEGT. In DNA form, the CDR3 reads TGTGCCAGCAGTTACTCTGGTACACGAGTTTTCAATCAGCCCCAGCATTTT. Translated, it gives CASSYSGTRVFNQPQHF.

The CDR3 reads CASSLVGGKAGELFF. CDR3 nucleotide sequence: TGCGCCAGCAGCTTGGTAGGGGGAAAGGCCGGGGAGCTGTTTTTT. The chain has TRBV5-1 and TRBJ2-2, with D tentatively TRBD1 (6 bases). Germline values: CDR1 SGHRS, CDR2 YFSETQ. This CDR3 contains 15 residues. Trimming removed 0 bases at V and 6 bases at J, with 12 bases between. Full variable domain (outside the CDR3, taken from reference TRBV5-1 and TRBJ2-2): KAGVTQTPRYLIKTRGQQVTLSCSPISGHRSVSWYQQTPGQGLQFLFEYFSETQRNKGNFPGRFSGRQFSNSRSEMNVSTLELGDSALYLCASSLVGGKAGELFFGEGSRLTVL.

V gene TRBV5-5 combines with J gene TRBJ1-4; the D gene is possibly TRBD1 (6 bases). Germline CDR1 and CDR2: SGHKS and YYEKEE (reference sequence). V was clipped by 4 bases and J by 6 bases, with 16 bases between them. The CDR3 extends over 15 amino acids. The DNA of the CDR3 is TGTGCCAGCAGCCTCAACAGGGCGTCATATGAAAAACTGTTTTTT. Residues: CASSLNRASYEKLFF.

The rearrangement joins TRBV9 to TRBJ1-3; TRBD1 is a possible D gene (5 bases). The CDR3 contains 16 residues. Trimming took 7 bases from V and 0 from J, leaving 17 bases between them. Germline values: CDR1 SGDLS, CDR2 YYNGEE. CDR3 DNA sequence: TGTGCCAGCGGGACGGTTAGGGAAAACTCTGGAAACACCATATATTTT. It translates to CASGTVRENSGNTIYF.

The chain uses TRBV18 and TRBJ2-5; D gene uncertain. CDR1 and CDR2 (germline): KGHSH, LQKENI. This CDR3 has 13 residues. The V end lost 3 bases, the J end lost 0 bases, and 5 bases lay between the germline ends. The CDR3 reads CASSPANQETQYF. In DNA form, the CDR3 reads TGTGCCAGCTCACCTGCGAACCAAGAGACCCAGTACTTC.

The rearrangement joins TRBV4-1 to TRBJ1-6; 7 bases are a match to TRBD1. CDR1 and CDR2 (germline): MGHRA, YSYEKL. CDR3 length: 17 amino acids. With V trimmed by 4 bases and J by 4 bases, 10 bases remained unmatched. CDR3 coding DNA: TGCGCCAGCAGCCCTGACAGGGCCGCCCGATATAATTCACCCCTCCACTTT. This encodes CASSPDRAARYNSPLHF.

In its sample, this clone was seen a few times. V usage is TRBV5-5 and J usage is TRBJ1-1; D is undetermined. The CDR3 runs to 15 residues. Germline lookup yields CDR1 SGHKS and CDR2 YYEKEE (reference sequence). Trimming removed 1 base at V and 5 bases at J, with 15 bases between. The CDR3 reads CASSLSITGETEAFF. Here the CDR3 DNA reads TGTGCCAGCAGCTTGTCTATCACGGGTGAGACTGAAGCTTTCTTT.

The V gene is TRBV28, the J gene TRBJ1-5; TRBD1 is a possible D gene (5 bases). Germline CDR1 and CDR2: MDHEN and SYDVKM. The CDR3 has 13 amino acids. V lost 10 bases to trimming and J lost 0 bases, with 10 bases between them. DNA of the CDR3: TGTGCCATTGGCGGGGCTAGCAATCAGCCCCAGCATTTT. Translation gives CAIGGASNQPQHF.

The V call is TRBV5-1, the J call TRBJ1-1, with 11 nucleotides matching TRBD1. J lost 2 bases, V lost 6 bases, and 9 bases had no gene match. This CDR3 contains 16 residues. In germline, CDR1 is SGHRS, CDR2 YFSETQ. The CDR3 nucleotides read TGCGCCAGCACCAGGGACGGACAGGGGGCAAACACTGAAGCTTTCTTT. Protein product: CASTRDGQGANTEAFF.

This chain connects TRBV6-1 to TRBJ2-2; D gene uncertain. Trimming shortened V by 1 base and J by 9 bases, and 9 bases separated the two germline ends. The CDR3 loop spans 13 amino acids. Germline values: CDR1 MNHNS, CDR2 SASEGT. CDR3 sequence reads: CASSEERGWELFF. The CDR3 nucleotides read TGTGCCAGCAGTGAAGAGAGAGGCTGGGAGCTGTTTTTT.

The CDR3 coding sequence is TGCGCCAGCAGTTTAACAGGGGGTTACGAGCAGTACTTC. It is translated as CASSLTGGYEQYF. The V and J genes are TRBV5-1 and TRBJ2-7, with 8 nucleotides matching TRBD1. Germline V gives CDR1 SGHRS, CDR2 YFSETQ. The CDR3 consists of 13 residues. J was trimmed by 4 bases and V by 5 bases; bases with no gene match: 5.

The chain is built from TRBV6-2 or TRBV6-3 and TRBJ1-5; a weak D match, TRBD1 (6 bases). The CDR3 contains 15 residues. Germline V gene lookup returns CDR1 MNHEY and CDR2 SVGEGT. The V and J ends lost 3 bases and 6 bases respectively, with 15 bases between them. The DNA of the CDR3 is TGTGCCAGCAGTTATGGGCAGGGGCTCGGTCAGCCCCAGCATTTT. Its translation is CASSYGQGLGQPQHF.

The chain joins TRBV5-1 to TRBJ2-1; the match to TRBD2 covers 9 bases. CDR3 length: 16 residues. V shed 0 bases and J 4 bases; nucleotides not matched to a gene: 5. Germline values: CDR1 SGHRS, CDR2 YFSETQ. CDR3 amino acids: CASSLGQAGGYNEQFF. The CDR3 DNA reads TGCGCCAGCAGCTTGGGGCAAGCGGGGGGTTACAATGAGCAGTTCTTC.

This chain uses TRBV5-1 with TRBJ2-7; 10 positions match TRBD1. Trimming removed 1 base from V and 5 bases from J; junction bases left unmatched: 6. This CDR3 comprises 15 residues. CDR1 and CDR2 from the germline V gene are SGHRS and YFSETQ. The CDR3 region has the DNA TGCGCCAGCAGCTTGTCGGGACAGGGGTTACACGAGCAGTACTTC. It is translated as CASSLSGQGLHEQYF.

The V gene is TRBV4-3, the J gene TRBJ1-1; D perhaps matches TRBD1 (5 bases). The CDR3 loop spans 14 amino acids. V gave up 0 bases and J gave up 10 bases, with 15 bases separating them. Germline V gives CDR1 LGHNA, CDR2 YSLEER. The CDR3 sequence is CASSQDGGFYGAFF. The CDR3 nucleotides are TGCGCCAGCAGCCAAGATGGGGGTTTTTACGGAGCTTTCTTT.

This chain uses TRBV3-1 (or the pseudogene TRBV3-2) with TRBJ2-7, with D hard to call. V was cut by 4 bases and J by 1 base, with 14 bases left in between. The CDR3 spans 15 residues. Germline CDR1 and CDR2: LGHDT and YNNKEL (reference sequence). CDR3 DNA: TGTGCCAGCAGCCGATCACAAGGCGGATCCTACGAGCAGTACTTC. Amino acids: CASSRSQGGSYEQYF.

The gene calls are TRBV2 and TRBJ1-3; the D is unclear. Per the germline V gene, CDR1 is SNHLY and CDR2 is FYNNEI. The CDR3 has 13 amino acids. The ends were cut back, 0 bases at V and 4 bases at J, with 4 bases in the middle. The CDR3 DNA follows: TGTGCCAGCAGTGAAGCCAGGGGAAACACCATATATTTT. Residues: CASSEARGNTIYF.

In its sample, this clone was seen a few times. The rearrangement uses TRBV3-1 (or the pseudogene TRBV3-2) and TRBJ2-5, with TRBD2 identical over 7 bases. There are 14 residues in the CDR3. The V segment lost 3 bases and the J segment 1 base; nucleotides outside the gene matches: 2. Germline loops: CDR1 LGHDT, CDR2 YNNKEL (reference sequence). CDR3 residues: CASSQRGSQETQYF. The CDR3 nucleotides read TGTGCCAGCAGCCAGCGGGGGTCCCAAGAGACCCAGTACTTC.

The CDR3 is CASSPLAGGSRHQYF. CDR3 in DNA: TGTGCCAGCAGCCCGTTAGCGGGGGGTTCAAGGCACCAGTACTTC. The rearrangement joins TRBV7-2 to TRBJ2-5, with TRBD2 matching over 10 bases. CDR1 SGHTA and CDR2 FQGNSA come from the germline V gene. The CDR3 is made up of 15 amino acids. Germline trimming cut 5 bases from V and 10 bases from J; bases unmatched to any gene: 13.

This clone was observed a few times. The chain recombines TRBV6-6 with TRBJ1-2; 8 bases are a match to TRBD1. Per germline, CDR1 MNHNY and CDR2 SVGAGI (reference sequence). With V trimmed by 6 bases and J by 6 bases, 3 bases remained unmatched. The CDR3 length is 12 residues. Written as DNA, the CDR3 is TGTGCCAGCAGGGACAGGGTTGATGGCTACACCTTC. It is translated as CASRDRVDGYTF.

This chain uses TRBV30 with TRBJ1-6; D call uncertain. V shed 5 bases and J shed 4 bases, with 9 bases lying between them. Looked up from germline, CDR1 is GTSNPN and CDR2 is SVGIG (reference sequence). CDR3 size: 13 residues. The CDR3 DNA is TGTGCCTGGGCGGACGGATATAATTCACCCCTCCACTTT. It specifies CAWADGYNSPLHF.

This clone has just one count. The chain uses TRBV28 and TRBJ2-7; no definite D call. CDR1 MDHEN and CDR2 SYDVKM come from the germline V gene. CDR3 size: 14 residues. Trimming removed 7 bases from V and 3 bases from J, with 16 bases in between. DNA of the CDR3: TGTGCCAGCACCTTCGGGCTTGCAGGCTACGAGCAGTACTTC. Its translation: CASTFGLAGYEQYF.

This sequence joins TRBV5-1 and TRBJ2-2; D gene unclear. The germline V and J ends were trimmed by 1 base and 5 bases, with 6 bases remaining between them. Germline V gives CDR1 SGHRS, CDR2 YFSETQ. The CDR3 consists of 13 residues. DNA of the CDR3: TGCGCCAGCAGCTTGTTAAGTACCGGGGAGCTGTTTTTT. As protein: CASSLLSTGELFF. Variable domain in full (rest from reference TRBV5-1 and TRBJ2-2): KAGVTQTPRYLIKTRGQQVTLSCSPISGHRSVSWYQQTPGQGLQFLFEYFSETQRNKGNFPGRFSGRQFSNSRSEMNVSTLELGDSALYLCASSLLSTGELFFGEGSRLTVL.